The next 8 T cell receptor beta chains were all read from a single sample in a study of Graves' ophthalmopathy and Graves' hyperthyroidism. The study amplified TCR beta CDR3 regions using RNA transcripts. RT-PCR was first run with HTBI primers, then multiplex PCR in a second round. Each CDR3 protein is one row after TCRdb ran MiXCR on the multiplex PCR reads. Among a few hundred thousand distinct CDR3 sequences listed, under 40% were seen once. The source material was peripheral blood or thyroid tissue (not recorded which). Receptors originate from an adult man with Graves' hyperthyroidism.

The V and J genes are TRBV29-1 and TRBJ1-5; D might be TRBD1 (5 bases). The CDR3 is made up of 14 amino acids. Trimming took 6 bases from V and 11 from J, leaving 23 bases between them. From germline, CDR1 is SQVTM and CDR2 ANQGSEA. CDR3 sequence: CSVWTSGTAETQHF. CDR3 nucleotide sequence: TGCAGCGTCTGGACTAGCGGGACCGCGGAGACCCAGCATTTT.

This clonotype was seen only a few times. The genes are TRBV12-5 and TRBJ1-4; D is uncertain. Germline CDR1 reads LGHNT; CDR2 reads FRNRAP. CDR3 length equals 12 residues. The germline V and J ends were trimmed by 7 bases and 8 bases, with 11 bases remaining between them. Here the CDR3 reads CASAREWEKLFF. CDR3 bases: TGTGCTAGTGCACGCGAATGGGAAAAACTGTTTTTT.

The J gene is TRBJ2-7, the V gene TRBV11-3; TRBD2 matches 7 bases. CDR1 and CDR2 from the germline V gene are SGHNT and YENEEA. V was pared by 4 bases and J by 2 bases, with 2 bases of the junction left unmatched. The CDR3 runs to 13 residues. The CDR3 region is CASSSGTTYEQYF. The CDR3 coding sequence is TGTGCCAGCAGCTCCGGGACTACCTACGAGCAGTACTTC. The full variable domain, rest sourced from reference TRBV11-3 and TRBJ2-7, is EAGVVQSPRYKIIEKKQPVAFWCNPISGHNTLYWYLQNLGQGPELLIRYENEEAVDDSQLPKDRFSAERLKGVDSTLKIQPAELGDSAVYLCASSSGTTYEQYFGPGTRLTVT.

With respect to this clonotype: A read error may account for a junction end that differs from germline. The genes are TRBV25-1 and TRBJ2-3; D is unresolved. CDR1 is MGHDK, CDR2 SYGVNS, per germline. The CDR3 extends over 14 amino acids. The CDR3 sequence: CASSSLVRSDAQYF. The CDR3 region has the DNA TGTGCCAGCAGTAGTTTGGTTAGATCAGATGCGCAGTATTTT. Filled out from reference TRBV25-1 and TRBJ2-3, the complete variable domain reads EADIYQTPRYLVIGTGKKITLECSQTMGHDKMYWYQQDPGMELHLIHYSYGVNSTEKGDLSSESTVSRIRTEHFPLTLESARPSHTSQYLCASSSLVRSDAQYFGPGTRLTVL.

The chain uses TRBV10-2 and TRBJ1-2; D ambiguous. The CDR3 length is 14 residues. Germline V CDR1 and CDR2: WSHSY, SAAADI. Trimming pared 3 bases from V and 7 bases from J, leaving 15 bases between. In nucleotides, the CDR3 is TGCGCCAGCAGTGACTCCGGTGGAGGGTCTGGCTACACCTTC. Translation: CASSDSGGGSGYTF.

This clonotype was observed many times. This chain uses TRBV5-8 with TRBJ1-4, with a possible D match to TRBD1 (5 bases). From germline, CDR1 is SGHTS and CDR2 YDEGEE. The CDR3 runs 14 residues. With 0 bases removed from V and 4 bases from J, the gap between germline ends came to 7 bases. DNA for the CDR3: TGTGCCAGCAGCTTGGGAGGGGATAATGAAAAACTGTTTTTT. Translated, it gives CASSLGGDNEKLFF. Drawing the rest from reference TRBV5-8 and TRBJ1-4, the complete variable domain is EAGVTQSPTHLIKTRGQQATLRCSPISGHTSVYWYQQALGLGLQFLLWYDEGEERNRGNFPPRFSGRQFPNYSSELNVNALELEDSALYLCASSLGGDNEKLFFGSGTQLSVL.

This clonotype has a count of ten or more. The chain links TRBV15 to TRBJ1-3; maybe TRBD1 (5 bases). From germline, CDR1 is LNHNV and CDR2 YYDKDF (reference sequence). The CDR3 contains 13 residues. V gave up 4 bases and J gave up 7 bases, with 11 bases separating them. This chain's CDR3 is CATSMGDRNTIYF. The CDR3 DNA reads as TGTGCCACCAGCATGGGGGATCGGAACACCATATATTTT.

The CDR3 reads CATRDTTYEQYF. The DNA for the CDR3 is TGTGCCACCCGGGACACCACCTACGAGCAGTACTTC. V gene TRBV10-3 combines with J gene TRBJ2-7; D may be TRBD1 (6 bases). Between the trimmed V and J ends, which lost 10 bases and 2 bases, there was a span of 12 bases. The CDR3 extends over 12 amino acids. The germline gives CDR1 ENHRY, CDR2 SYGVKD.